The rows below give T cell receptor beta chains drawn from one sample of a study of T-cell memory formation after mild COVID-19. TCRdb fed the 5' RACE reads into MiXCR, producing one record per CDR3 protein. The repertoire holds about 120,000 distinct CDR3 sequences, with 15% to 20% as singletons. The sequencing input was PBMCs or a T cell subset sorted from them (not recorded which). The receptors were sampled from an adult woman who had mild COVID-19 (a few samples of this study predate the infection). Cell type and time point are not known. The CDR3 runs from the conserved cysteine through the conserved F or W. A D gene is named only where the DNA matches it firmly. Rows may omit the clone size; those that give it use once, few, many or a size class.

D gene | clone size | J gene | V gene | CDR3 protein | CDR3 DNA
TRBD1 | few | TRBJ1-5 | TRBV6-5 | CASSLTGTSNQPQHF | TGTGCCAGCAGCTTGACAGGGACTAGCAATCAGCCCCAGCATTTT
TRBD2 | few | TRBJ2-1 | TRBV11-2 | CASSPSGTSGYNEQFF | TGTGCCAGCAGCCCCTCCGGGACTAGCGGATACAATGAGCAGTTCTTC
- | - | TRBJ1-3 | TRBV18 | CASSPKVGRTVSGNTIYF | TGTGCCAGCTCACCAAAGGTGGGCAGGACAGTCTCTGGAAACACCATATATTTT
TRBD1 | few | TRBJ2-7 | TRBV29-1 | CSVQTGTGGYEQYF | TGCAGCGTTCAAACGGGGACAGGGGGCTACGAGCAGTACTTC
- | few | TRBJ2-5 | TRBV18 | CASSPPKKTQYF | TGTGCCAGCTCACCACCGAAAAAGACCCAGTACTTC
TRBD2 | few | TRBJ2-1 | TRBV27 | CASRPGGGYNEQFF | TGTGCCAGCAGGCCGGGGGGGGGCTACAATGAGCAGTTCTTC
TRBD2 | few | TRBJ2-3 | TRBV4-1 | CASSLQSGGGNTDTQYF | TGCGCCAGCAGCCTCCAGAGCGGGGGCGGGAACACAGATACGCAGTATTTT
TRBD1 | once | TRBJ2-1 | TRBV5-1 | CASSPTGTGHEQFF | TGCGCCAGCAGCCCCACCGGGACAGGGCATGAGCAGTTCTTC
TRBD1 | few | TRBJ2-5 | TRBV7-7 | CASSLGTGYQETQYF | TGTGCCAGCAGCCTCGGGACAGGGTACCAAGAGACCCAGTACTTC
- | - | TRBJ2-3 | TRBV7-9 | CASRTLSTDTQYF | TGTGCCAGCAGGACGCTGAGCACAGATACGCAGTATTTT
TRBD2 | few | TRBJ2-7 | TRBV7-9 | CASSFPRSGAYEQYF | TGTGCCAGCAGCTTCCCAAGAAGCGGGGCCTACGAGCAGTACTTC
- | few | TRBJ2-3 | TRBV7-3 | CASSPYRDAQPDTQYF | TGTGCCAGCAGCCCTTACCGAGACGCTCAACCAGATACGCAGTATTTT
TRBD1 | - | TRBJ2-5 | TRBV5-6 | CASSSTGGEETQYF | TGTGCCAGCAGCTCGACAGGGGGGGAAGAGACCCAGTACTTC
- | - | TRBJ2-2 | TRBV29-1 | CSVGLPNTGELFF | TGCAGCGTTGGGCTACCAAACACCGGGGAGCTGTTTTTT
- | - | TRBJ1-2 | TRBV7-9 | CASSLALGARDYGYTF | TGTGCCAGCAGCTTAGCGTTAGGGGCTCGGGACTATGGCTACACCTTC
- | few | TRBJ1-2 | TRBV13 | CASSARPGDFYGYTF | TGTGCCAGCAGCGCTAGGCCGGGGGACTTCTATGGCTACACCTTC
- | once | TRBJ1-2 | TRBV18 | CASSPTDGYTF | TGTGCCAGCTCACCCACTGATGGCTACACCTTC
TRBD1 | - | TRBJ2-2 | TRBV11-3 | CASSTRQGANTGELFF | TGTGCCAGCAGCACTCGACAGGGTGCGAACACCGGGGAGCTGTTTTTT
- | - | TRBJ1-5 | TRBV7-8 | CASSLVTGSPFQPQHF | TGTGCCAGCAGCTTAGTAACAGGGTCTCCTTTTCAGCCCCAGCATTTT
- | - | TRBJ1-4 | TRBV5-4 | CASSPPANEKLFF | TGTGCCAGCAGCCCGCCGGCTAATGAAAAACTGTTTTTT
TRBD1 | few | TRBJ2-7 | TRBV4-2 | CASSQLPGQGEYEQYF | TGTGCCAGCAGCCAGCTACCGGGACAGGGCGAGTACGAGCAGTACTTC
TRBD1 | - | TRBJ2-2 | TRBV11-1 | CASSFLRTGGLNTGELFF | TGTGCCAGCAGCTTTCTTCGGACAGGGGGATTAAACACCGGGGAGCTGTTTTTT
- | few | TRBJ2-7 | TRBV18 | CASSPRGRGYEQYF | TGTGCCAGCTCACCCCGGGGGCGGGGCTACGAGCAGTACTTC
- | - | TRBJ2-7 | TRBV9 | CASSVEGGTYEQYF | TGTGCCAGCAGCGTAGAAGGCGGGACCTACGAGCAGTACTTC
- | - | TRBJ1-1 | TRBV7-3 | CASSLTGQGGNTEAFF | TGTGCCAGCAGCTTAACAGGGCAGGGAGGGAACACTGAAGCTTTCTTT
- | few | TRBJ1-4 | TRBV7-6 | CASSRWGEKLFF | TGTGCCAGCAGCCGGTGGGGGGAAAAACTGTTTTTT
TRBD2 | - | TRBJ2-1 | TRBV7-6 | CASRLTSGGHNEQFF | TGTGCCAGCAGACTGACTAGCGGGGGACACAATGAGCAGTTCTTC
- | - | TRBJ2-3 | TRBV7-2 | CASSLRERGSGDTQYF | TGTGCCAGCAGCTTAAGGGAGAGGGGGAGCGGAGATACGCAGTATTTT
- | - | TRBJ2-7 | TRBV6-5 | CASSYVLAPYEQYF | TGTGCCAGCAGTTACGTTCTAGCACCCTACGAGCAGTACTTC
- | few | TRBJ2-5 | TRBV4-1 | CASSQDLGYETQYF | TGCGCCAGCAGCCAAGATCTTGGGTACGAGACCCAGTACTTC
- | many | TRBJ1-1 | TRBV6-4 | CASSDGENTEAFF | TGTGCCAGCAGTGACGGGGAGAACACTGAAGCTTTCTTT
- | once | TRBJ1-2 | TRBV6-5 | CASTNGVGNGYTF | TGTGCCAGCACCAACGGGGTCGGGAATGGCTACACCTTC
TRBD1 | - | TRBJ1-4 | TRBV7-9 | CASSSPRAGGNEKLFF | TGTGCCAGCAGCTCTCCACGGGCAGGGGGTAATGAAAAACTGTTTTTT
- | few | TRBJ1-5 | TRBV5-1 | CASSLALNQPQHF | TGCGCCAGCAGCTTGGCACTCAATCAGCCCCAGCATTTT
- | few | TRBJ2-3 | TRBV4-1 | CASSQDLSGDTQYF | TGCGCCAGCAGCCAAGACCTCTCAGGAGATACGCAGTATTTT
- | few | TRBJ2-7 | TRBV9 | CASSVAVEGIYEQYF | TGTGCCAGCAGCGTAGCGGTCGAGGGGATCTACGAGCAGTACTTC
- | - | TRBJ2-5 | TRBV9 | CASSVAGQETQYF | TGTGCCAGCAGCGTAGCTGGCCAAGAGACCCAGTACTTC
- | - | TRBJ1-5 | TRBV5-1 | CASSLVGGDQPQHF | TGCGCCAGCAGCTTGGTGGGGGGGGACCAGCCCCAGCATTTT
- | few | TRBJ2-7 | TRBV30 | CAWRGAPLEQYF | TGTGCCTGGAGGGGGGCCCCTTTGGAGCAGTACTTC
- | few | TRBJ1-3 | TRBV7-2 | CASSPQGTGNTIYF | TGTGCCAGCAGCCCCCAGGGTACAGGAAACACCATATATTTT
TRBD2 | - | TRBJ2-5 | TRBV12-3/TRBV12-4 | CASSLEVSGRVETQYF | TGTGCCAGCAGTTTAGAGGTCAGCGGGAGAGTAGAGACCCAGTACTTC
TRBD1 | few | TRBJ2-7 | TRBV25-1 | CASSERTGPKNEQYF | TGTGCCAGCAGTGAGCGGACAGGACCCAAAAACGAGCAGTACTTC
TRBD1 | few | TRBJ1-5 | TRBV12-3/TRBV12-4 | CASSLTGEAAQPQHF | TGTGCCAGCAGTTTGACAGGGGAGGCAGCTCAGCCCCAGCATTTT
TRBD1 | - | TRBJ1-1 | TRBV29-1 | CSVGRGGVTEAFF | TGCAGCGTCGGGAGAGGGGGCGTGACTGAAGCTTTCTTT
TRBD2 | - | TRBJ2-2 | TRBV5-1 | CASSLTSGGNTGELFF | TGCGCCAGCAGCTTGACCAGCGGGGGTAACACCGGGGAGCTGTTTTTT
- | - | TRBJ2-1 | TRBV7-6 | CASSLGNHNEQFF | TGTGCCAGCAGCTTGGGGAACCACAATGAGCAGTTCTTC
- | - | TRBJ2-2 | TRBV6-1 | CASSDFRDLIDTGELFF | TGTGCCAGCAGTGATTTTAGGGATCTTATTGACACCGGGGAGCTGTTTTTT
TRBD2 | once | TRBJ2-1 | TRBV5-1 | CASSLGLAGFLLFF | TGCGCCAGCAGCTTGGGACTAGCGGGTTTTCTATTGTTCTTC
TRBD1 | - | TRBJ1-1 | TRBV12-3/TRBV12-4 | CASSPGTGPRAFF | TGTGCCAGCAGTCCTGGGACAGGTCCTCGGGCTTTCTTT
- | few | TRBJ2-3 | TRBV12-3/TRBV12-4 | CASSQPGTVSTDTQYF | TGTGCCAGCAGTCAGCCGGGGACGGTGAGCACAGATACGCAGTATTTT
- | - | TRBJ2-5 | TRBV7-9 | CASSPDKPQETQYF | TGTGCCAGCAGCCCCGACAAGCCTCAAGAGACCCAGTACTTC
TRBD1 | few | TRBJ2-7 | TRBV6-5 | CASSYSGTGVYEQYF | TGTGCCAGCAGTTACTCGGGGACAGGGGTGTACGAGCAGTACTTC
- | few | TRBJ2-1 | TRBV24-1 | CATSDPVGAGQRGNEQFF | TGTGCCACCAGTGATCCCGTAGGGGCGGGGCAAAGAGGCAATGAGCAGTTCTTC
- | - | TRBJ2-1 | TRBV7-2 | CASSSTGLRGQFF | TGTGCCAGCAGCTCGACGGGCCTTCGGGGCCAGTTCTTC
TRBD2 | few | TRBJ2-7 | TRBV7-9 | CASSLASAGGGEQYF | TGTGCCAGCAGCTTAGCTTCAGCGGGAGGTGGCGAGCAGTACTTC
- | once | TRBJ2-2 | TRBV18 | CASSPPESGNTGELFF | TGTGCCAGCTCACCACCCGAGTCGGGAAACACCGGGGAGCTGTTTTTT
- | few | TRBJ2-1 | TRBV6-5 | CASSYSANEQFF | TGTGCCAGCAGTTACTCGGCCAATGAGCAGTTCTTC